This TCR beta chain came from a study of patients and donors after allogeneic stem cell transplantation. Germline-derived CDR1 and CDR2 are MNHEY and SVGAGI. V shed 5 bases and J shed 1 base, with 14 bases lying between them. The CDR3 is 15 residues long. TCRdb called the RT-PCR reads again in MiXCR, with one record for every CDR3 protein. The table records over 25,000 distinct CDR3 sequences, about 37% of them present only once. The chain recombines TRBV6-5 with TRBJ2-5; D might be TRBD2 (6 bases). Sequencing was carried out using blood, either unsorted or a sorted T cell fraction (not recorded which). The clonotype originates from a human donor who was either an allogeneic HSCT recipient or a stem cell or donor lymphocyte infusion donor (not recorded which). It is not recorded whose cells these are; they may come from a transplant donor. DNA for the CDR3: TGTGCCAGCAGTACCCTGGCGGGGTCCCAAGAGACCCAGTACTTC. This translates into CASSTLAGSQETQYF.